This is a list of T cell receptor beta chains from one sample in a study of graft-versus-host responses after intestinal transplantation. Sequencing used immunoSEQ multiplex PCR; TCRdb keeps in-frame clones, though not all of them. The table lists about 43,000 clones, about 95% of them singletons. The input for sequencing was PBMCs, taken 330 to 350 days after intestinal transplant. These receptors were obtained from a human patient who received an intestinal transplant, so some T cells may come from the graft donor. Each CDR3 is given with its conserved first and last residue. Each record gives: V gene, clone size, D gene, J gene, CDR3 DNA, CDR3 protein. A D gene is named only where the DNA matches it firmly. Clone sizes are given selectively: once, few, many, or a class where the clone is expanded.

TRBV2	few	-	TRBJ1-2	TGTGCCAGCAGTGCGGTGACGGTCTATGGCTACACCTTC	CASSAVTVYGYTF
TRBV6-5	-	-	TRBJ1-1	TGTGCCAGCAGTTACACATACAGCCACGGAGCTTTCTTT	CASSYTYSHGAFF
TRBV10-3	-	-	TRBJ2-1	TGTGCCATCAGTGAGCCTGGGGGGCCTGAGCAGTTCTTC	CAISEPGGPEQFF
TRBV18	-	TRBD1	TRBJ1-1	TGTGCCAGCTCACCACGGGACAGGAGCATGAACACTGAAGCTTTCTTT	CASSPRDRSMNTEAFF
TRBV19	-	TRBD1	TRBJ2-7	TGTGCCAGTAGTATAGGGACAGGGGACGAGCAGTACTTC	CASSIGTGDEQYF
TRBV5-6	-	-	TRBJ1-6	TGTGCCAGCGCGTCAAAAGGGGTGAGCTCCTATAATTCACCCCTCCACTTT	CASASKGVSSYNSPLHF
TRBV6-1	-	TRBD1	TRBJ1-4	TGTGCCAGCAATAGGGGACAGGGTTATGAAAAACTGTTTTTT	CASNRGQGYEKLFF
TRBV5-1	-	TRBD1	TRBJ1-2	TGCGCCAGCAGCGCTCCGGGACAGAAATTTCGCGGCTACACCTTC	CASSAPGQKFRGYTF
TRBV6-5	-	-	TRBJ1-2	TGTGCCAGCAGTGCCTCCGGCAACTATGGCTACACCTTC	CASSASGNYGYTF
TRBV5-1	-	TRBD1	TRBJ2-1	TGCGCCAGCAGCTCGCCCATCGGGACAGCTTACAATGAGCAGTTCTTC	CASSSPIGTAYNEQFF
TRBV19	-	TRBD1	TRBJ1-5	TGTGCCAGTAGTATAGCTCAGGGGGCTGGCAATCAGCCCCAGCATTTT	CASSIAQGAGNQPQHF
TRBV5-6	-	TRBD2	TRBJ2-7	TGTGCCAGCAGCTTGGCGGGGTCCAGGACTAGCCCGGCCTACGAGCAGTACTTC	CASSLAGSRTSPAYEQYF
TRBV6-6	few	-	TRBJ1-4	TGTGCCAGCAGCCCGGGGGCAACTAATGAAAAACTGTTTTTT	CASSPGATNEKLFF
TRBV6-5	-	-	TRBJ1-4	TGTGCCAGCAGTTTCGGGACTCCTGAAAAACTGTTTTTT	CASSFGTPEKLFF
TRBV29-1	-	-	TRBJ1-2	TGCAGCGTGACAGAGCTATATGGCTACACCTTC	CSVTELYGYTF
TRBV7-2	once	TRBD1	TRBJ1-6	TGTGCCAGCAGCTTAGACAGGGGGCGAAATTCACCCCTCCACTTT	CASSLDRGRNSPLHF
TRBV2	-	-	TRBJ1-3	TGTGCCCAAGGGGCCCCGCTCTCTGGAAACACCATATATTTT	CAQGAPLSGNTIYF